The T cell receptor (beta chain) described here comes from a study of blood T cells in healthy people across ages. CDR1 and CDR2 from the germline V gene are SGDLS and YYNGEE. V was cut by 4 bases and J by 1 base, with 8 bases left in between. The CDR3 covers 13 residues. PCR was performed a second time for about 7 to 12 cycles using a sample-barcoded 5' primer and a J-beta primer mix. TCRdb independently ran MiXCR on the 5' RACE reads; one entry per CDR3 protein. The table includes around 800,000 distinct CDR3 sequences, roughly 25% detected once. This sample was shared with a second study, whose subject was T cells of mothers and their children.

The sample taken for sequencing was blood. This TCR came from a boy between 10 and 17 years old in good health. V is TRBV9 and J is TRBJ1-1; D is uncertain. CDR3 sequence reads: CASSIKGNTEAFF. The CDR3 DNA sequence: TGTGCCAGCAGCATCAAAGGGAACACTGAAGCTTTCTTT.